This entry lists 22 T cell receptor beta chains sequenced from one sample in a study of blood T cell repertoires in COVID-19. The data were produced by immunoSEQ multiplex PCR, yet TCRdb's version contains in-frame clones alone and is incomplete. The table records about 240,000 clones, 86% of them present only once. Sequenced sample: PBMCs or T cells enriched from blood (not recorded which). The receptor source for this set is a woman between 40 and 55 years old with acute COVID-19.

The J gene is TRBJ1-1, the V gene TRBV6-5, with 8 bases matching TRBD1. Germline V gene data show CDR1 as MNHEY and CDR2 as SVGAGI. The CDR3 has 14 residues. The trim removed 6 bases at V and 3 bases at J, leaving 6 bases unmatched. The CDR3 spells CASRREQGDTEAFF. CDR3 nucleotide sequence: TGTGCCAGCAGAAGGGAACAGGGGGACACTGAAGCTTTCTTT.

The rearrangement joins TRBV7-6 to TRBJ2-7; 12 nucleotides align to TRBD2. CDR3 size: 17 residues. Germline assignment: CDR1 SGHVS and CDR2 FNYEAQ. J was trimmed by 3 bases and V by 1 base; bases with no gene match: 7. CDR3 coding DNA: TGTGCCAGCAGCTTAGGCGGTGGACTAGCGGGGAACTACGAGCAGTACTTC. Translation: CASSLGGGLAGNYEQYF.

The genes are TRBV19 and TRBJ1-2; TRBD1 is a possible D gene (6 bases). CDR1 is LNHDA and CDR2 is SQIVND in the germline V gene (reference sequence). The CDR3 runs 13 residues. The V gene lost 6 bases and the J gene lost 7 bases, with 15 bases spanning the gap. CDR3 DNA sequence: TGTGCCAGTAGCATACAGGGTCGGAGTGGCTACACCTTC. Translating it yields CASSIQGRSGYTF.

This clone was detected a few times. V usage is TRBV5-1 and J usage is TRBJ2-1; TRBD2 matches 9 bases. CDR1 and CDR2 from the germline V gene are SGHRS and YFSETQ. The CDR3 length is 15 residues. With V trimmed by 1 base and J by 8 bases, 7 bases remained unmatched. Here the CDR3 reads CASSLNSGSVDEQFF. The CDR3 bases are TGCGCCAGCAGCTTGAATAGCGGGAGCGTCGATGAGCAGTTCTTC.

The chain carries TRBV13 and TRBJ2-1; TRBD2 aligns across 7 bases. This CDR3 has 14 amino acids. Per germline, CDR1 PRHDT and CDR2 FYEKMQ (reference sequence). With 5 bases clipped from V and 9 bases from J, the junction kept 10 bases outside the gene matches. DNA of the CDR3: TGTGCCAGCAGCATCAAAGCGGGACTGAGTGAGCAGTTCTTC. Translated: CASSIKAGLSEQFF.

The J gene is TRBJ2-2, the V gene TRBV25-1, with 8 bases that match TRBD2. CDR1 and CDR2 (germline): MGHDK, SYGVNS. The J segment lost 4 bases and the V segment lost 4 bases, leaving 8 bases of the junction unmatched. The CDR3 contains 16 residues. The CDR3 DNA follows: TGTGCCAGCAGTGCCCCCGGGACTAGGGGCACCGGGGAGCTGTTTTTT. Protein sequence: CASSAPGTRGTGELFF.

The chain couples TRBV14 to TRBJ1-2; D may be TRBD1 (5 bases). Germline V gene lookup returns CDR1 SGHDN and CDR2 FVKESK. V was trimmed by 6 bases and J by 7 bases, leaving 18 bases between them. This CDR3 is 14 amino acids long. This CDR3 is CASRPGAGLPGYTF. In nucleotides, the CDR3 is TGTGCCAGCAGACCCGGAGCAGGGCTGCCTGGCTACACCTTC.

The J gene is TRBJ1-5, the V gene TRBV3-1 (or the pseudogene TRBV3-2); D is undetermined. Germline V gene lookup returns CDR1 LGHDT and CDR2 YNNKEL (reference sequence). The CDR3 is 13 residues long. Trimming removed 2 bases at V and 5 bases at J, with 7 bases between. The CDR3 DNA is TGTGCCAGCAGCCAAAAAATCGATCAGCCCCAGCATTTT. Its protein product is CASSQKIDQPQHF.

This clone was detected a few times. The rearrangement joins TRBV19 to TRBJ2-1; 9 bases match TRBD1. Germline V lookup: CDR1 LNHDA, CDR2 SQIVND (reference sequence). The CDR3 totals 17 residues. The V gene end was trimmed by 3 bases and the J gene end by 4 bases; junction bases not matched to a gene: 10. The CDR3 bases are TGTGCCAGTAGTATCCCTTCGACAGGGGGTCATTACAATGAGCAGTTCTTC. Its translation is CASSIPSTGGHYNEQFF.

The J gene is TRBJ2-1, the V gene TRBV7-9; D is ambiguous. CDR1 is SEHNR and CDR2 is FQNEAQ in the germline V gene (reference sequence). The CDR3 loop spans 12 amino acids. V gave up 3 bases and J gave up 8 bases, with 8 bases separating them. The CDR3 DNA reads TGTGCCAGCAGCTTTGGCCCCGATGAGCAGTTCTTC. The encoded protein is CASSFGPDEQFF. The full variable domain, with the rest looked up from reference TRBV7-9 and TRBJ2-1, is DTGVSQNPRHKITKRGQNVTFRCDPISEHNRLYWYRQTLGQGPEFLTYFQNEAQLEKSRLLSDRFSAERPKGSFSTLEIQRTEQGDSAMYLCASSFGPDEQFFGPGTRLTVL.

The V gene is TRBV28, the J gene TRBJ1-3, with a possible D match to TRBD1 (5 bases). Germline V gene data show CDR1 as MDHEN and CDR2 as SYDVKM. The V end was cut by 5 bases, the J end by 2 bases, with 16 bases between. This CDR3 has 16 residues. The CDR3 DNA reads as TGTGCCAGCAGTCCGCAGACGGGGGTCGCTGGAAACACCATATATTTT. This translates into CASSPQTGVAGNTIYF.

J is TRBJ2-7 and V is TRBV24-1, with 13 nucleotides matching TRBD2. The CDR3 loop spans 16 amino acids. Trimming took 4 bases from V and 2 from J; bases not matched to a gene: 4. CDR1 and CDR2 (germline): KGHDR, SFDVKD. The CDR3 sequence: CATSDGTSGNPYEQYF. CDR3 in DNA: TGTGCCACCAGTGACGGGACTAGCGGGAATCCCTACGAGCAGTACTTC.

The chain joins TRBV21-1 to TRBJ1-1; the table's TRBD1 call for D was not verified on the DNA. TRBV21-1 is a known pseudogene. The CDR3 is 13 residues long. Here the CDR3 reads CASSEQGHTEAFF. Here the CDR3 DNA reads TGTGCCAGCAGCGAACAGGGCCACACTGAAGCTTTCTTT.

The chain recombines TRBV2 with TRBJ2-3; 8 positions match TRBD2. J gave up 5 bases and V 2 bases, and 6 bases lay outside the gene matches. CDR1 is SNHLY, CDR2 FYNNEI, per germline. The CDR3 sequence is 15 residues long. As DNA, the CDR3 is TGTGCCAGCAGTGAAACCGGGACTAGAGGAGATACGCAGTATTTT. Amino acid sequence: CASSETGTRGDTQYF.

This chain connects TRBV7-9 to TRBJ2-1; D may be TRBD1 (6 bases). In germline, CDR1 is SEHNR, CDR2 FQNEAQ (reference sequence). The germline V and J ends were trimmed by 1 base and 0 bases, with 13 bases remaining between them. This CDR3 spans 17 amino acids. In DNA form, the CDR3 reads TGTGCCAGCAGCTTAGGCCTAGGGGGAAGCTCCTACAATGAGCAGTTCTTC. Amino acid sequence: CASSLGLGGSSYNEQFF. The full variable domain, completed using reference TRBV7-9 and TRBJ2-1, is DTGVSQNPRHKITKRGQNVTFRCDPISEHNRLYWYRQTLGQGPEFLTYFQNEAQLEKSRLLSDRFSAERPKGSFSTLEIQRTEQGDSAMYLCASSLGLGGSSYNEQFFGPGTRLTVL.

The chain links TRBV3-1 (or the pseudogene TRBV3-2) to TRBJ1-5; D uncertain. This CDR3 has 15 residues. V lost 1 base, J lost 4 bases, and 11 bases lay in between. In germline, CDR1 is LGHDT, CDR2 YNNKEL (reference sequence). The CDR3 DNA follows: TGTGCCAGCAGCCAAGGAGGGATTACTAATCAGCCCCAGCATTTT. Translation gives CASSQGGITNQPQHF.

The J gene is TRBJ1-1, the V gene TRBV19; maybe TRBD1 (5 bases). V was clipped by 5 bases and J by 4 bases, with 8 bases between them. Germline V lookup: CDR1 LNHDA, CDR2 SQIVND (reference sequence). The CDR3 length is 12 residues. DNA of the CDR3: TGTGCCAGTAGTCCAGGGATCACTGAAGCTTTCTTT. This encodes CASSPGITEAFF.

The genes are TRBV21-1 and TRBJ1-2; the D call TRBD1 from the table was never checked on the DNA. TRBV21-1 represents a pseudogene. This CDR3 has 14 residues. The CDR3 nucleotides are TGTGCCAGCATGAAGTTCAGGGGCTCTAGTGGCTACACCTTC. It translates to CASMKFRGSSGYTF.

This clone occurred once. V is TRBV6-5 and J is TRBJ1-2; weak D call: TRBD1 (6 bases). Germline assignment: CDR1 MNHEY and CDR2 SVGAGI. This CDR3 region has 13 residues. V was clipped by 4 bases and J by 7 bases, with 13 bases between them. The CDR3 sequence is CASSSGGRVGYTF. CDR3 DNA: TGTGCCAGCAGTTCCGGGGGGCGGGTTGGCTACACCTTC.

The count of this clone is one. The V call is TRBV5-5, the J call TRBJ1-5; D unresolved. Germline CDR1 SGHKS, CDR2 YYEKEE (reference sequence). The CDR3 extends over 14 amino acids. Trimming removed 4 bases at V and 4 bases at J, with 12 bases between. The CDR3 coding sequence is TGTGCCAGCAGCCGGACTAGTCAAAATCAGCCCCAGCATTTT. This encodes CASSRTSQNQPQHF.

The rearrangement uses TRBV21-1 and TRBJ1-5. TRBV21-1 represents a pseudogene. This CDR3 has 11 amino acids. The CDR3 protein is CRGGCWQPQHF. The CDR3 nucleotides are TGTAGAGGAGGGTGTTGGCAGCCCCAGCATTTT.

The chain links TRBV11-3 to TRBJ2-5; 8 bases are a match to TRBD2. The CDR3 runs to 15 residues. Germline V CDR1 and CDR2: SGHNT, YENEEA. The trim removed 6 bases at V and 7 bases at J, leaving 13 bases unmatched. CDR3 loop: CASRVAGTSIGTQYF. The DNA of the CDR3 is TGTGCCAGCAGAGTAGCAGGGACTAGTATCGGGACCCAGTACTTC. Filled out from reference TRBV11-3 and TRBJ2-5, the complete variable domain reads EAGVVQSPRYKIIEKKQPVAFWCNPISGHNTLYWYLQNLGQGPELLIRYENEEAVDDSQLPKDRFSAERLKGVDSTLKIQPAELGDSAVYLCASRVAGTSIGTQYFGPGTRLLVL.